One sample yielded the 22 T cell receptor beta chains listed below, sequenced in a study of T-cell memory formation after mild COVID-19. TCRdb recomputed calls from the 5' RACE reads with MiXCR, one row per CDR3 protein. The table includes 280,000 or so distinct CDR3 sequences, roughly 18% detected once. The sample taken for sequencing was PBMCs or a T cell subset sorted from them (not recorded which). Receptors originate from a man aged 18 to 35 who had mild COVID-19 (a few samples of this study predate the infection). Cell type and time point are not known.

The chain carries TRBV5-1 and TRBJ2-5; D might be TRBD2 (5 bases). Germline CDR1 and CDR2: SGHRS and YFSETQ. The CDR3 is 16 residues long. V was pared by 2 bases and J by 5 bases, with 19 bases between. CDR3 protein: CASSFPGEPFGETQYF. In nucleotides, the CDR3 is TGCGCCAGCAGCTTTCCTGGGGAGCCCTTTGGGGAGACCCAGTACTTC. The full variable domain, rest sourced from reference TRBV5-1 and TRBJ2-5, is KAGVTQTPRYLIKTRGQQVTLSCSPISGHRSVSWYQQTPGQGLQFLFEYFSETQRNKGNFPGRFSGRQFSNSRSEMNVSTLELGDSALYLCASSFPGEPFGETQYFGPGTRLLVL.

The chain employs TRBV7-8 and TRBJ1-2; tentatively, D is TRBD1 (5 bases). The ends were cut back, 0 bases at V and 5 bases at J, with 16 bases in the middle. Germline CDR1 reads SGHVS; CDR2 reads FQNEAQ. This CDR3 is 16 amino acids long. CDR3 loop: CASSLARDGAWYGYTF. Here the CDR3 DNA reads TGTGCCAGCAGCTTAGCGCGAGACGGGGCCTGGTATGGCTACACCTTC.

This clonotype showed up many times. This chain links TRBV20-1 with TRBJ2-3, with D perhaps TRBD1 or TRBD2 (5 bases each). Trimming cost V 6 bases and J 4 bases, with 17 bases left between them. The CDR3 extends over 14 amino acids. CDR1 and CDR2 from the germline V gene are DFQATT and SNEGSKA (reference sequence). The CDR3, as DNA: TGCAGTGCCCGGGGCCCGAAAACTGCAGATACGCAGTATTTT. Amino acids: CSARGPKTADTQYF.

The chain couples TRBV6-2 or TRBV6-3 to TRBJ1-1, with D unresolved. The CDR3 has 14 residues. Germline lookup yields CDR1 MNHEY and CDR2 SVGEGT. Between the trimmed V and J ends, which lost 6 bases and 12 bases, there was a span of 23 bases. In DNA, the CDR3 is TGTGCCAGCAGCCTTTCGGGTTTCGGGTACTTGACTTTCTTT. The encoded protein is CASSLSGFGYLTFF.

This clonotype was detected ten times or more. V and J are TRBV5-1 and TRBJ2-7, with 12 bases aligning to TRBD1. Germline V lookup: CDR1 SGHRS, CDR2 YFSETQ. The CDR3 consists of 16 residues. The V and J ends lost 6 bases and 6 bases, in that order; junction bases with no gene match: 13. The CDR3 bases are TGCGCCAGCAAACACCGGGACAGGGGGCATTCTAGCGAGCAGTACGTC. Its protein product is CASKHRDRGHSSEQYV.

This clonotype was seen more than once but under ten times. This chain connects TRBV18 to TRBJ2-7, with D maybe TRBD2 (7 bases). The CDR3 extends over 14 amino acids. The germline CDR1 and CDR2 sequences are KGHSH and LQKENI. The V end lost 5 bases, the J end lost 6 bases, and 17 bases lay between the germline ends. CDR3: CASSVRGGGGEQYV. CDR3 nucleotide sequence: TGTGCCAGCTCAGTCCGTGGGGGGGGCGGCGAGCAGTACGTC.

This clonotype has only one observation. The chain couples TRBV28 to TRBJ2-1, with D maybe TRBD1 (6 bases). Trimming pared 3 bases from V and 2 bases from J, leaving 11 bases between. Germline V CDR1 and CDR2: MDHEN, SYDVKM. The CDR3 length is 15 residues. The chain's CDR3 is CASSFKDSPYNEQFF. The CDR3 coding sequence is TGTGCCAGCAGTTTTAAGGACAGCCCCTACAATGAGCAGTTCTTC. Using reference TRBV28 and TRBJ2-1 for the parts outside the CDR3, the full variable domain is DVKVTQSSRYLVKRTGEKVFLECVQDMDHENMFWYRQDPGLGLRLIYFSYDVKMKEKGDIPEGYSVSREKKERFSLILESASTNQTSMYLCASSFKDSPYNEQFFGPGTRLTVL.

Here the CDR3 DNA reads TGTGCCAGCAGCGTTAGCGGGGGGGCCTCTAGTGAGCAGTTCTTC. It codes for CASSVSGGASSEQFF. V gene TRBV11-2 combines with J gene TRBJ2-1, with 11 positions matching TRBD2. The CDR3 extends over 15 amino acids. After removal of 5 bases from V and 9 bases from J, the junction contained 9 bases not matched to a gene. The V gene's germline CDR1 is SGHAT and CDR2 FQNNGV.

The chain carries TRBV15 and TRBJ1-1, with D maybe TRBD1 (6 bases). The germline V gene encodes CDR1 LNHNV and CDR2 YYDKDF (reference sequence). The CDR3 loop spans 12 amino acids. V was shortened by 2 bases and J by 11 bases, with 12 bases between the two germline ends. This CDR3 is CATSRRQVRAFF. The CDR3 nucleotides read TGTGCCACCAGCAGAAGACAGGTCCGTGCTTTCTTT.

This CDR3 is CASSLAGAFGEQYF. DNA for the CDR3: TGTGCCAGCAGCTTAGCAGGTGCTTTCGGTGAGCAGTACTTC. The chain employs TRBV7-6 and TRBJ2-7; D gene unclear. This CDR3 contains 14 residues. Germline-derived CDR1 and CDR2 are SGHVS and FNYEAQ. Deletions cut 0 bases from V and 7 bases from J, with 13 bases between.

This clonotype was seen a few times. This chain connects TRBV7-2 to TRBJ1-6, with 7 bases matching TRBD1. This CDR3 spans 14 amino acids. In germline, CDR1 is SGHTA, CDR2 FQGNSA. Losses at the gene ends were 5 bases for V and 10 bases for J; bases not matched to a gene: 8. CDR3 bases: TGTGCCAGCAGCAGGGACAGAGTAGGATCACCCCTCCACTTT. Its protein product is CASSRDRVGSPLHF.

This chain uses TRBV5-1 with TRBJ2-1, with D unresolved. The V end lost 1 base, the J end lost 6 bases, and 20 bases lay between the germline ends. The CDR3 covers 17 residues. CDR1 is SGHRS, CDR2 YFSETQ, per germline. The chain's CDR3 is CASSLRPGPSPGNEQFF. CDR3 DNA sequence: TGCGCCAGCAGCTTGAGACCCGGACCCAGTCCGGGCAATGAGCAGTTCTTC.

This clonotype was seen more than once but under ten times. The rearrangement joins TRBV28 to TRBJ2-7; no clear D gene. Trimming cost V 5 bases and J 2 bases, with 7 bases left between them. The CDR3 has 12 residues. CDR1 is MDHEN, CDR2 SYDVKM, per germline. CDR3 sequence reads: CASSPTTYEQYF. CDR3 in DNA: TGTGCCAGCAGTCCTACCACCTACGAGCAGTACTTC.

This clonotype was counted ten times or more. This chain links TRBV5-1 with TRBJ2-3, with 8 bases lining up with TRBD2. J was trimmed by 3 bases and V by 4 bases; bases with no gene match: 4. Per germline, CDR1 SGHRS and CDR2 YFSETQ. This CDR3 is built from 14 residues. CDR3 sequence (DNA): TGCGCCAGCAGCCGGGGGGGGACAACAGATACGCAGTATTTT. This encodes CASSRGGTTDTQYF.

The chain uses TRBV2 and TRBJ2-5, with D possibly matching TRBD1 (5 bases). Germline CDR1 and CDR2: SNHLY and FYNNEI. The CDR3 runs to 14 residues. V dropped 6 bases and J dropped 4 bases, with 15 bases sitting between them. The CDR3 sequence is CASRTIDSLETQYF. The CDR3 nucleotides read TGTGCCAGCAGAACTATTGACAGTTTAGAGACCCAGTACTTC.

J is TRBJ2-5 and V is TRBV5-6, with 7 nucleotides matching TRBD1. The CDR3 loop spans 14 amino acids. V lost 4 bases and J lost 5; bases outside the gene matches: 8. CDR1 and CDR2 from the germline V gene are SGHDT and YYEEEE. CDR3 nucleotide sequence: TGTGCCAGCAGCGTGGCGAGGGGGCAGGAGACCCAGTACTTC. It translates to CASSVARGQETQYF.

This clonotype was observed a handful of times. The chain recombines TRBV12-3 or TRBV12-4 with TRBJ1-1, with no clear D. V shed 6 bases and J shed 4 bases, with 12 bases lying between them. This CDR3 spans 13 amino acids. As DNA, the CDR3 is TGTGCCAGCAGCAGGACGGTCGGCACTGAAGCTTTCTTT. Its protein is CASSRTVGTEAFF.

This chain links TRBV12-3 or TRBV12-4 with TRBJ1-6; 7 bases are a match to TRBD1. Trimming removed 5 bases from V and 10 bases from J; junction bases left unmatched: 20. The CDR3 totals 18 residues. CDR3 sequence: CASSPGRPSGTVNSPLHF. The CDR3 DNA reads TGTGCCAGCAGTCCTGGGCGGCCATCCGGGACAGTAAACTCACCCCTCCACTTT.

As for this clonotype: Sequence at one end of the junction differs from germline and may be a read error. V is TRBV6-5 and J is TRBJ1-1; no clear D. CDR1 is MNHEY and CDR2 is SVGAGI in the germline V gene. There are 15 residues in the CDR3. The CDR3 DNA is TGTGCCAGCAGTTACCTGGGGTCGGCGAACTCTGAAGCTTTCTTT. Residues: CASSYLGSANSEAFF.

The chain joins TRBV20-1 to TRBJ1-1; D remains ambiguous. The CDR3 is 13 amino acids. CDR1 is DFQATT and CDR2 is SNEGSKA in the germline V gene (reference sequence). The germline V and J ends were trimmed by 0 bases and 0 bases, with 5 bases remaining between them. CDR3 DNA sequence: TGCAGTGCTAGAGATCCTGTGAACACTGAAGCTTTCTTT. This encodes CSARDPVNTEAFF.

This clonotype has more than one count but fewer than ten. The V call is TRBV7-9, the J call TRBJ2-7; weak D call: TRBD1 (5 bases). The V end was cut by 3 bases, the J end by 4 bases, with 10 bases between. In germline, CDR1 is SEHNR, CDR2 FQNEAQ (reference sequence). There are 13 residues in the CDR3. This CDR3 reads CASSLGHRYEQYV. In nucleotides, the CDR3 is TGTGCCAGCAGCTTGGGGCACCGATACGAGCAGTACGTC.

This chain connects TRBV6-2 or TRBV6-3 to TRBJ1-1; 9 bases agree with TRBD1. The CDR3 is made up of 12 amino acids. V was pared by 11 bases and J by 6 bases, with 7 bases of the junction left unmatched. Looked up from germline, CDR1 is MNHEY and CDR2 is SVGEGT. DNA of the CDR3: TGTGCCTCCGGGACAGGGACCGCTGAAGCTTTCTTT. Encoded protein: CASGTGTAEAFF.